Presented here are 20 T cell receptor beta chains from one specimen sequenced in a study of OX40 agonist ivuxolimab in advanced cancers. The data were produced by immunoSEQ multiplex PCR, yet TCRdb's version contains in-frame clones alone and is incomplete. Here the sample spans approximately 18,000 clones, roughly four fifths being singletons. The input for sequencing was CD4+ or CD8+ T cells sorted from blood, taken in a trial of the OX40 agonist ivuxolimab. These receptors were taken from an adult with an advanced solid tumor such as melanoma, head and neck, liver or kidney cancer.

V gene TRBV7-2 combines with J gene TRBJ2-1, with 7 bases aligning to TRBD2. Germline CDR1 and CDR2: SGHTA and FQGNSA. This CDR3 has 16 residues. After removal of 5 bases from V and 0 bases from J, the junction contained 7 bases not matched to a gene. The CDR3 DNA is TGTGCCAGCAGCGCGAGGCGCGGGAGCTCCTACAATGAGCAGTTCTTC. Its translation is CASSARRGSSYNEQFF.

V gene TRBV7-9 combines with J gene TRBJ1-3; D might be TRBD1 (5 bases). From germline, CDR1 is SEHNR and CDR2 FQNEAQ (reference sequence). The V end lost 11 bases, the J end lost 2 bases, and 16 bases lay between the germline ends. The CDR3 runs 14 residues. DNA of the CDR3: TGTGCCGGACTGAACAGGAGGGCTGGAAACACCATATATTTT. This encodes CAGLNRRAGNTIYF. Full variable domain (outside the CDR3, taken from reference TRBV7-9 and TRBJ1-3): DTGVSQNPRHKITKRGQNVTFRCDPISEHNRLYWYRQTLGQGPEFLTYFQNEAQLEKSRLLSDRFSAERPKGSFSTLEIQRTEQGDSAMYLCAGLNRRAGNTIYFGEGSWLTVV.

The V call is TRBV29-1, the J call TRBJ2-7; no reliable D call. From germline, CDR1 is SQVTM and CDR2 ANQGSEA. CDR3 size: 12 residues. V was trimmed by 6 bases and J by 2 bases, leaving 11 bases between them. This chain's CDR3 is CSVRARAYEQYF. The CDR3 DNA reads TGCAGCGTACGGGCTAGGGCCTACGAGCAGTACTTC.

J is TRBJ2-1 and V is TRBV7-6, with unresolved D. The CDR3 covers 13 residues. V gave up 3 bases and J gave up 5 bases, with 8 bases separating them. Looked up from germline, CDR1 is SGHVS and CDR2 is FNYEAQ. The CDR3 nucleotides read TGTGCCAGCAGCTTTAGATTTGACAATGAGCAGTTCTTC. This codes for CASSFRFDNEQFF.

The chain uses TRBV28 and TRBJ2-5; a possible D gene is TRBD2 (5 bases). Per the germline V gene, CDR1 is MDHEN and CDR2 is SYDVKM. The germline V and J ends were trimmed by 5 bases and 5 bases, with 18 bases remaining between them. The CDR3 is 15 residues long. CDR3 in amino acids: CASSALGSQRETQYF. As DNA, the CDR3 is TGTGCCAGCAGTGCTCTGGGGAGCCAACGTGAGACCCAGTACTTC.

The rearrangement links TRBV10-2 to TRBJ1-2; D gene unclear. CDR1 is WSHSY and CDR2 is SAAADI in the germline V gene. Deletions cut 3 bases from V and 7 bases from J, with 12 bases between. This CDR3 has 13 residues. The CDR3 spells CASSEGGFGGYTF. As DNA, the CDR3 is TGCGCCAGCAGTGAAGGCGGATTCGGTGGCTACACCTTC.

J is TRBJ1-6 and V is TRBV30; D ambiguous. The CDR3 totals 12 residues. In germline, CDR1 is GTSNPN, CDR2 SVGIG (reference sequence). V was trimmed by 4 bases and J by 9 bases, leaving 10 bases between them. CDR3 in DNA: TGTGCCTGGACCGTACCCAGTTCACCCCTCCACTTT. Translating gives CAWTVPSSPLHF.

The CDR3 spells CASSRTGYNQPQHF. The CDR3 DNA is TGTGCCAGCAGCCGGACAGGCTACAATCAGCCCCAGCATTTT. The chain has TRBV27 and TRBJ1-5; 7 bases fit TRBD1. The CDR3 sequence is 14 residues long. Germline trimming cut 6 bases from V and 3 bases from J; bases unmatched to any gene: 5. The germline gives CDR1 MNHEY, CDR2 SMNVEV (reference sequence).

This clone was observed once. This chain joins TRBV6-5 and TRBJ2-7; D may be TRBD1 (6 bases). V lost 6 bases and J 12 bases, leaving 18 bases between the germline ends. Looked up from germline, CDR1 is MNHEY and CDR2 is SVGAGI. The length of the CDR3 is 12 residues. The CDR3 here is CASRRAGGDPYF. CDR3 nucleotide sequence: TGTGCCAGCAGGAGGGCTGGGGGCGATCCGTACTTC.

CDR3 nucleotide sequence: TGCGCCAGCAGCCATGGACCGGTCTCTGGAAACACCATATATTTT. This sequence encodes CASSHGPVSGNTIYF. The chain carries TRBV4-1 and TRBJ1-3; D gene uncertain. Trimming took off 3 bases at V and 0 bases at J, with 9 bases between the two ends. This CDR3 region has 15 residues. The germline V gene encodes CDR1 MGHRA and CDR2 YSYEKL.

The rearrangement uses TRBV10-3 and TRBJ2-7; 8 bases line up with TRBD1. V lost 3 bases to trimming and J lost 4 bases; unmatched junction nucleotides: 14. CDR3 length: 17 residues. Germline V lookup: CDR1 ENHRY, CDR2 SYGVKD. The CDR3 region has the DNA TGTGCCATCAGTGAATCTCGGCTGACAGGGGAGCAATACGAGCAGTACTTC. The encoded protein is CAISESRLTGEQYEQYF.

This chain connects TRBV5-6 to TRBJ2-1; tentatively, D is TRBD1 (5 bases). The CDR3 loop spans 15 amino acids. Germline CDR1 reads SGHDT; CDR2 reads YYEEEE. Trimming took 1 base from V and 2 from J, leaving 10 bases between them. CDR3 residues: CASSLFRTTYNEQFF. DNA of the CDR3: TGTGCCAGCAGCTTGTTTAGGACAACCTACAATGAGCAGTTCTTC.

This clone has just a few counts. This rearrangement joins TRBV9 to TRBJ2-3, with TRBD2 matching over 14 bases. The V gene's germline CDR1 is SGDLS and CDR2 YYNGEE. With V trimmed by 5 bases and J by 7 bases, 9 bases remained unmatched. The CDR3 loop spans 16 amino acids. Here the CDR3 reads CASSIGGTSGGNTQYF. For the CDR3, the DNA is TGTGCCAGCAGTATCGGAGGGACTAGCGGGGGCAATACGCAGTATTTT.

The chain has TRBV11-2 and TRBJ2-1; 9 positions match TRBD2. This CDR3 is built from 15 residues. Germline loops: CDR1 SGHAT, CDR2 FQNNGV. V shed 4 bases and J 8 bases; nucleotides not matched to a gene: 9. CDR3 nucleotides: TGTGCCAGCAGCTCTCTTAGCGGGAGTGGAGATGAGCAGTTCTTC. Its translation is CASSSLSGSGDEQFF.

The CDR3 nucleotides are TGTGCCAGCAGTATTGTGCACTCTGGGGCCAACGTCCTGACTTTC. Translating it yields CASSIVHSGANVLTF. This chain uses TRBV6-4 with TRBJ2-6; D is ambiguous. The CDR3 runs to 15 residues. Germline CDR1 and CDR2: MRHNA and SNTAGT. V was pared by 5 bases and J by 0 bases, with 8 bases between.

The chain's CDR3 is CASSTPTWRSKGGTQYF. The CDR3 coding sequence is TGTGCCAGCAGTACCCCTACTTGGAGGTCGAAGGGAGGTACGCAGTATTTT. The gene calls are TRBV27 and TRBJ2-3; weak D call: TRBD2 (6 bases). CDR3 length: 17 amino acids. CDR1 and CDR2 from the germline V gene are MNHEY and SMNVEV (reference sequence). V dropped 5 bases and J dropped 8 bases, with 26 bases sitting between them.

The chain uses TRBV11-2 and TRBJ2-5; the D gene is possibly TRBD1 (6 bases). This CDR3 is built from 13 residues. Germline V lookup: CDR1 SGHAT, CDR2 FQNNGV. Trimming left V 5 bases short and J 5 bases short, with 12 bases between. The CDR3 DNA reads as TGTGCCAGCAGCCGCAGGGGCGGGGAGACCCAGTACTTC. This gives the protein CASSRRGGETQYF.

V is TRBV5-6 and J is TRBJ2-7, with D possibly TRBD1 on 6 matching bases. The ends were cut back, 4 bases at V and 3 bases at J, with 11 bases in the middle. CDR3 length: 13 amino acids. Germline V lookup: CDR1 SGHDT, CDR2 YYEEEE. This CDR3 is CASSLTGLYEQYF. CDR3 nucleotide sequence: TGTGCCAGCAGCCTGACAGGACTCTACGAGCAGTACTTC.

The rearrangement links TRBV30 to TRBJ1-5; D might be TRBD1 (6 bases). This CDR3 has 13 residues. The V gene lost 7 bases and the J gene lost 4 bases, with 14 bases spanning the gap. The germline V gene has CDR1 GTSNPN and CDR2 SVGIG (reference sequence). The CDR3 DNA is TGTGCCTCCTCGACAGGATGGAATCAGCCCCAGCATTTT. Translation: CASSTGWNQPQHF.

The chain employs TRBV30 and TRBJ2-6; D ambiguous. This CDR3 comprises 16 residues. V shed 0 bases and J shed 4 bases, with 13 bases lying between them. Germline CDR1 reads GTSNPN; CDR2 reads SVGIG (reference sequence). This CDR3 reads CAWSVKARTGANVLTF. The CDR3, as DNA: TGTGCCTGGAGTGTAAAGGCCCGCACCGGGGCCAACGTCCTGACTTTC.